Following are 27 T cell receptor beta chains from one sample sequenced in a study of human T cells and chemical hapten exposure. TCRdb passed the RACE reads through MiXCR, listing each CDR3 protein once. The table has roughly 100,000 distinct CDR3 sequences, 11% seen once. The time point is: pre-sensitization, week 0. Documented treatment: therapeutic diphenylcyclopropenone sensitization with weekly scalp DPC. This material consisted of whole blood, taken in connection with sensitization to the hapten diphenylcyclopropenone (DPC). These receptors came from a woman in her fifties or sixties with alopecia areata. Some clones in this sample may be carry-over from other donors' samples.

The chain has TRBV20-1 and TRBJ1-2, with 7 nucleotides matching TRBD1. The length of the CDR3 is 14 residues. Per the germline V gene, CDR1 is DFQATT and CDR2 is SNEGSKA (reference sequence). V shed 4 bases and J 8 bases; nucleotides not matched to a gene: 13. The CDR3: CSATTRDRRHGYTF. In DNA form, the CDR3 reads TGCAGTGCTACAACTCGGGACAGAAGGCACGGCTACACCTTC.

CDR3 amino acids: CASRRDASLETQYF. CDR3 DNA: TGCGCCAGCAGACGAGACGCCTCGCTAGAGACCCAGTACTTC. This chain uses TRBV5-1 with TRBJ2-5; D gene ambiguous. The V end was cut by 5 bases, the J end by 4 bases, with 15 bases between. Germline lookup yields CDR1 SGHRS and CDR2 YFSETQ. This CDR3 contains 14 residues.

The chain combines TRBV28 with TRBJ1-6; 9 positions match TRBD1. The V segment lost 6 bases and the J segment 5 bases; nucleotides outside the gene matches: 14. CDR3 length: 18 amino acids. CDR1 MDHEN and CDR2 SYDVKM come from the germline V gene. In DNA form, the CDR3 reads TGTGCCAGCAGCACCGGGACAGGGACGATTTTCGATAATTCACCCCTCCACTTT. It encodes CASSTGTGTIFDNSPLHF.

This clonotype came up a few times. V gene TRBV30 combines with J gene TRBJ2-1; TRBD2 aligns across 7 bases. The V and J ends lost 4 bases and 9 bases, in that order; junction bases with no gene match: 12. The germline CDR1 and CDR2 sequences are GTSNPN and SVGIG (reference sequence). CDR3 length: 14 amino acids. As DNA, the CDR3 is TGTGCCTGGACGTTGATCCTTACGGGAGGTGAGCAGTTCTTC. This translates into CAWTLILTGGEQFF. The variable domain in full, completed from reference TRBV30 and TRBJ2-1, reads SQTIHQWPATLVQPVGSPLSLECTVEGTSNPNLYWYRQAAGRGLQLLFYSVGIGQISSEVPQNLSASRPQDRQFILSSKKLLLSDSGFYLCAWTLILTGGEQFFGPGTRLTVL.

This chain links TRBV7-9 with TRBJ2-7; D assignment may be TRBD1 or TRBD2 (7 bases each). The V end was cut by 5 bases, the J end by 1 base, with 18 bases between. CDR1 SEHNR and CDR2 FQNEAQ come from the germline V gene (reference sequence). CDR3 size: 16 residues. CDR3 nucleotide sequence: TGTGCCAGCAGCCTTCGCCCAGGGGGGGGGTCCTACGAGCAGTACTTC. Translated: CASSLRPGGGSYEQYF.

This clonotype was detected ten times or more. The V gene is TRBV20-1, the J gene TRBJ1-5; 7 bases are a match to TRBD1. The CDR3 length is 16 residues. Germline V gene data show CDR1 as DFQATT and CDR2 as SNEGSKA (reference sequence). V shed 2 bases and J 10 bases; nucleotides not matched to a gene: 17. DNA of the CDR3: TGCAGTGCTAGAACGACAGGGCGAGGCTTTGAGTCCCCCCAGCATTTT. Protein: CSARTTGRGFESPQHF.

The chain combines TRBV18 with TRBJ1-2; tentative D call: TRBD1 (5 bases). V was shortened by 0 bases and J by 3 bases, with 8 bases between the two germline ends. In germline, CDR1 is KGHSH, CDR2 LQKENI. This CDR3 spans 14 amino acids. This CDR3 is CASSPPGQDYGYTF. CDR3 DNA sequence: TGTGCCAGCTCACCACCGGGGCAGGACTATGGCTACACCTTC.

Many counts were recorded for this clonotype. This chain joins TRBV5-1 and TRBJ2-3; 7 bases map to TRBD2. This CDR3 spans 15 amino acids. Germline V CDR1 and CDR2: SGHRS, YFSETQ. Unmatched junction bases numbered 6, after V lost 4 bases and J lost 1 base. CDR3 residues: CASSRSGVGTDTQYF. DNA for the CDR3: TGCGCCAGCAGCCGCAGCGGGGTCGGCACAGATACGCAGTATTTT.

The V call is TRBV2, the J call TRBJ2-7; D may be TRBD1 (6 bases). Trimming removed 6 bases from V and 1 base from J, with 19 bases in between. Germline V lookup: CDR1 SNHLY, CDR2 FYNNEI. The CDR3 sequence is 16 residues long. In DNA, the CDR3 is TGTGCCAGCAGGGAAACCGGGACACACTATTCCTACGAGCAGTACTTC. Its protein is CASRETGTHYSYEQYF. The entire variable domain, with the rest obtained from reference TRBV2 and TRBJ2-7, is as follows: EPEVTQTPSHQVTQMGQEVILRCVPISNHLYFYWYRQILGQKVEFLVSFYNNEISEKSEIFDDQFSVERPDGSNFTLKIRSTKLEDSAMYFCASRETGTHYSYEQYFGPGTRLTVT.

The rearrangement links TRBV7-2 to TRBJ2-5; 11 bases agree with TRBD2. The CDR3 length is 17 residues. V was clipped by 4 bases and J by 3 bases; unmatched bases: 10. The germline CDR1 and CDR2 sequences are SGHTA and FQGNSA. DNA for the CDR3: TGTGCCAGCAGCTCGCGAAGCTTTAGCGGGGGGGAAGAGACCCAGTACTTC. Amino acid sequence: CASSSRSFSGGEETQYF.

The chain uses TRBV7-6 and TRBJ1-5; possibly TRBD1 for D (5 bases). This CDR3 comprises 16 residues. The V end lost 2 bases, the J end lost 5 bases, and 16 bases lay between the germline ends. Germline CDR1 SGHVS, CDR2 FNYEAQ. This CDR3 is CASSLTGGTPYQPQHF. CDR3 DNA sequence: TGTGCCAGCAGCTTAACGGGGGGGACCCCCTATCAGCCCCAGCATTTT.

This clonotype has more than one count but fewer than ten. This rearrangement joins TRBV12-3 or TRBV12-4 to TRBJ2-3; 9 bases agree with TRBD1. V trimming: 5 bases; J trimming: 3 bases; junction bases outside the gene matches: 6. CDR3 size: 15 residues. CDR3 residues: CASSLTGTGTDTQYF. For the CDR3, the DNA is TGTGCCAGCAGTCTCACCGGGACAGGGACAGATACGCAGTATTTT.

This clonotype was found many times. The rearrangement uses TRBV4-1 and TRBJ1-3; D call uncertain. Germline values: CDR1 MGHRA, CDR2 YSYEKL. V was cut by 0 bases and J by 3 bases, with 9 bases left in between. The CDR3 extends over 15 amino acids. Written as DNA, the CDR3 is TGCGCCAGCAGCCAAGAATCGGGTTTTGGAAACACCATATATTTT. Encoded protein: CASSQESGFGNTIYF.

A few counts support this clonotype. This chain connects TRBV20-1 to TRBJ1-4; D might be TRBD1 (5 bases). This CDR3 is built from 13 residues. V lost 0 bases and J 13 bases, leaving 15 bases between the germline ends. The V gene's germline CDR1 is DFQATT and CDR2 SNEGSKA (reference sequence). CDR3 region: CSARDGAANRLFF. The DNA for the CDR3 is TGCAGTGCTAGAGACGGGGCGGCTAATAGACTGTTTTTT.

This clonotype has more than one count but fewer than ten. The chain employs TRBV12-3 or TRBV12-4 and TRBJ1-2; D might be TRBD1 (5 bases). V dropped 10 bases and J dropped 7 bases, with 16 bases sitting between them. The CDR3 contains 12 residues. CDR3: CANRGEGSGYTF. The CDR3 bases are TGTGCCAACCGGGGGGAGGGCAGTGGCTACACCTTC.

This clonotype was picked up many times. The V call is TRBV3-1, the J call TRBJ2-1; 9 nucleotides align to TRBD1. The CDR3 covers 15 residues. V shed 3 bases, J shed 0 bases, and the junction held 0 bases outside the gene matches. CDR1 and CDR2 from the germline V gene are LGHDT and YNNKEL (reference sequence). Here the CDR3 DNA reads TGTGCCAGCAGCCAGGGACAGGGCTCCTACAATGAGCAGTTCTTC. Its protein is CASSQGQGSYNEQFF.

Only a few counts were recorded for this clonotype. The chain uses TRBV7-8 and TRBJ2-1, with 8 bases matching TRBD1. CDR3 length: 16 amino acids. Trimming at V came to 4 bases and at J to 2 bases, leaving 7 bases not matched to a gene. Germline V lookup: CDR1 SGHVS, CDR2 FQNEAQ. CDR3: CASSSRDRRTYNEQFF. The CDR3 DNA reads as TGTGCCAGCAGCTCCCGGGACAGGAGAACCTACAATGAGCAGTTCTTC.

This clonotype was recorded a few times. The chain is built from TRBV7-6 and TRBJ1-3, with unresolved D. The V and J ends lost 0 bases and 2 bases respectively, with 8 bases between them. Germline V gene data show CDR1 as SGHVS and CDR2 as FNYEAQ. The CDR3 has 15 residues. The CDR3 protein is CASSLAGGTGNTIYF. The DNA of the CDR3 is TGTGCCAGCAGCTTAGCCGGCGGGACTGGAAACACCATATATTTT.

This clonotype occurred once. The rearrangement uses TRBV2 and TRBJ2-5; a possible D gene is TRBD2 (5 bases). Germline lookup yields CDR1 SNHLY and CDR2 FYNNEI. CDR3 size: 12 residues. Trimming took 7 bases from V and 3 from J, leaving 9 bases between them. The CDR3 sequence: CASTLAKETQYF. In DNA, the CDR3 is TGTGCCAGCACGCTAGCAAAAGAGACCCAGTACTTC.

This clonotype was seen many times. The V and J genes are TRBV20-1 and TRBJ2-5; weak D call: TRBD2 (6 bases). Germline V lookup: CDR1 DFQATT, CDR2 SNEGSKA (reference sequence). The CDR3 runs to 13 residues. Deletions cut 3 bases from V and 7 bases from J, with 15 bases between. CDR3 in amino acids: CSASGRLVGTQYF. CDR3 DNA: TGCAGTGCTAGTGGGAGGCTAGTTGGGACCCAGTACTTC.

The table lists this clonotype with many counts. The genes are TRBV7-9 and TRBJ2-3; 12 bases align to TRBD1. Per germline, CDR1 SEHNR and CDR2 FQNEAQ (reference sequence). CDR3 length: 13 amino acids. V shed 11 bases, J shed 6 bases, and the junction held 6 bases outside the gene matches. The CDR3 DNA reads TGTGCCGGCCGGGACAGGGGGCCCGATACGCAGTATTTT. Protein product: CAGRDRGPDTQYF.

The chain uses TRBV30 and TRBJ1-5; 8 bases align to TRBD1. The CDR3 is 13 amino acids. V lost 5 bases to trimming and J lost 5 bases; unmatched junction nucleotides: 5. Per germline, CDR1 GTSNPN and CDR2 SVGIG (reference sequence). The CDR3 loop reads CAWADRVDQPQHF. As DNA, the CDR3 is TGTGCCTGGGCGGACAGGGTAGATCAGCCCCAGCATTTT.

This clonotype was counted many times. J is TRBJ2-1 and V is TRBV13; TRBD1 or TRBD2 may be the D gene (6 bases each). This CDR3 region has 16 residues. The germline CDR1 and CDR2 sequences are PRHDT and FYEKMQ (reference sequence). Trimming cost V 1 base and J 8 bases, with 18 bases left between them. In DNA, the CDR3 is TGTGCCAGCAGCTTAGATTCTCGGGGGCCTACTTATGAGCAGTTCTTC. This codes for CASSLDSRGPTYEQFF.

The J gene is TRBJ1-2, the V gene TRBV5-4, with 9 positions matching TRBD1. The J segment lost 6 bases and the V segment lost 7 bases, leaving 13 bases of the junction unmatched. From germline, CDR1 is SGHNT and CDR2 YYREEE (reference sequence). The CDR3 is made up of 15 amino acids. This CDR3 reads CASRKPGTGSHGYTF. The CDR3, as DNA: TGTGCCAGCCGCAAGCCCGGGACAGGGAGCCATGGCTACACCTTC.

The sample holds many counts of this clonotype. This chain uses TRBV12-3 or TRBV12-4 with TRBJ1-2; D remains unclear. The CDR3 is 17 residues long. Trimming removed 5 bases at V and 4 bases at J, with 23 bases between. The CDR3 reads CASSPLRGMELSYGYTF. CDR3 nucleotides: TGTGCCAGCAGTCCCCTGCGGGGAATGGAGTTGAGCTATGGCTACACCTTC.

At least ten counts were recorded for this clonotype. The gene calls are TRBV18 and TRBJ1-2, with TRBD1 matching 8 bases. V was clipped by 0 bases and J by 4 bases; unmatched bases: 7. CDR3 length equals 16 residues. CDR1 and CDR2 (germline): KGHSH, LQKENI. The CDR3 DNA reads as TGTGCCAGCTCACCACCGGTGTCAGGGGGCACCTATGGCTACACCTTC. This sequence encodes CASSPPVSGGTYGYTF.

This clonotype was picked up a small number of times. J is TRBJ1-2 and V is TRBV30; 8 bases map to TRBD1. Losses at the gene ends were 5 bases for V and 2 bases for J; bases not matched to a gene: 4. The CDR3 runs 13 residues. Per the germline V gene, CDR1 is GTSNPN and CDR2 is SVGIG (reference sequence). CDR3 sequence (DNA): TGTGCCTGGCGCAGGGGGCAGAACTATGGCTACACCTTC. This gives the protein CAWRRGQNYGYTF.